This TCR beta chain was profiled in a study of spatial heterogeneity in lung cancer. Study-wide background: Each distinct TCR and UMI combination averaged more than ten appearances in raw reads.

As for time point: sample taken at primary tumor resection. Unsorted whole RNA from tumor, nontumor lung or frozen PBMC underwent sequencing. The donor group consisted of around 77 patients who had untreated, early-stage non-small cell lung cancer. V gave up 7 bases and J gave up 6 bases; unmatched junction bases: 8. The CDR3 contains 14 residues. Per the germline V gene, CDR1 is SNHLY and CDR2 is FYNNEI. Every individual TCR cDNA molecule carried its own unique molecular identifier, which allowed correction of PCR and sequencing errors. TCRdb analysed the 5' RACE reads with MiXCR anew, one entry per CDR3 protein. The sample holds about 56,000 distinct CDR3 sequences; approximately 8.9% are singletons and the top ten take roughly 16%.

Sequencing used PBMCs, obtained at surgery. The chain combines TRBV2 with TRBJ2-4, with TRBD1 matching over 8 bases. The sequence was collected from a female donor with early-stage non-small cell lung cancer. The CDR3 here is CASNTGQGGNIQYF. The CDR3, as DNA: TGTGCCAGCAATACCGGACAGGGTGGAAACATTCAGTACTTC.